The T cell receptor (beta chain) under discussion was sequenced for a study of preoperative IRX-2 immunotherapy in early breast cancer. Method: immunoSEQ multiplex PCR; TCRdb's copy keeps in-frame clones and lacks some. The sample shows some 35,000 clones, 65% to 90% of them seen only once. Trimming left V 5 bases short and J 1 base short, with 11 bases between. Germline V gene data show CDR1 as SQVTM and CDR2 as ANQGSEA. The CDR3 extends over 13 amino acids. Treatment specified: preoperative locoregional IRX-2 cytokine immunotherapy. Preoperative locoregional IRX-2 cytokine immunotherapy was tested in the phase Ib source study.

V gene TRBV29-1 combines with J gene TRBJ1-1; perhaps TRBD1 as D (5 bases). The sequenced sample was lymph node tissue, obtained after IRX-2 immunotherapy. The TCR sequence derives from a human donor with breast cancer. Here the CDR3 reads CSVLVQGNTEAFF. Here the CDR3 DNA reads TGCAGCGTTTTAGTCCAGGGGAACACTGAAGCTTTCTTT.